A single TCR beta chain is shown here with its context. The target antigen is unknown. The data derive from a study of OX40 agonist ivuxolimab in advanced cancers. Turning to the study itself: Averaging roughly 60 years in age, with a range of roughly 20 to 90, the cohort was around 83% male.

V shed 5 bases and J shed 0 bases, with 25 bases lying between them. The CDR3 is 19 amino acids. In germline, CDR1 is SGHNT, CDR2 YYREEE (reference sequence). Measured with immunoSEQ multiplex PCR; TCRdb has only the in-frame clones, and not every one. Of fewer than 120,000 clones in the sample, more than 70% are singletons; the top ten hold less than 0.35%. The study's findings and limits: Individuals who were partial responders at 0.1-3.0 mg/kg had clonal expansion that ranked among the lowest.

Sequenced here: CD4+ or CD8+ T cells sorted from blood, sampled in a trial of the OX40 agonist ivuxolimab. This sequence joins TRBV5-4 and TRBJ2-3, with D maybe TRBD2 (6 bases). This TCR came from an adult with an advanced solid tumor such as melanoma, head and neck, liver or kidney cancer. CDR3: CASRRGGTDPFSSTDTQYF. Here the CDR3 DNA reads TGTGCCAGCAGAAGAGGCGGGACGGACCCTTTTTCTAGCACAGATACGCAGTATTTT. Supplemented by reference TRBV5-4 and TRBJ2-3, the full variable domain reads ETGVTQSPTHLIKTRGQQVTLRCSSQSGHNTVSWYQQALGQGPQFIFQYYREEENGRGNFPPRFSGLQFPNYSSELNVNALELDDSALYLCASRRGGTDPFSSTDTQYFGPGTRLTVL.